This T cell receptor (beta chain) is drawn from a study of regulatory T cells in long-lasting Graves disease. This clonotype has ten or more counts. Its antigen is unknown. HTBI primers from iRepertoire and Arm-PCR of CDR3 regions yielded the TCR beta libraries. TCRdb re-derived calls from the multiplex PCR reads in MiXCR, one entry per CDR3 protein. The sample holds 400,000 to 450,000 distinct CDR3 sequences, about 20% seen once. Germline values: CDR1 DFQATT, CDR2 SNEGSKA (reference sequence). The ends were cut back, 5 bases at V and 6 bases at J, with 19 bases in the middle. CDR3 size: 15 residues. Time point described: persistent/refractory GD, antithyroid drugs over 5 years with positive TRAb. Isolated PBMC RNA provided the starting material for the TCR library. General observations from the study: Preferential use of TRBV28, TRBJ1-2 and TRBJ2-5 was seen in persistent disease.

The sequence was obtained from a female donor with Graves disease. The gene calls are TRBV20-1 and TRBJ2-2; D might be TRBD2 (6 bases). The specimen comprised peripheral blood mononuclear cells (PBMCs), sampled when the disease was refractory, from a patient treated with antithyroid drugs. The CDR3 DNA reads TGCAGTGCTCAACGGCCGGGGACTCAAGCCGGGGAGCTGTTTTTT. Translating it yields CSAQRPGTQAGELFF.